The 2 T cell receptor beta chains presented below share a single source sample, sequenced in a study of neurological immune-mediated disorders. TCRdb re-called the 5' RACE reads through MiXCR, storing one row per CDR3 protein. The data show about 120,000 distinct CDR3 sequences, about 3.4% seen once. Sequencing was performed on PBMCs. These receptors all come from a woman aged 25 to 39 with multiple sclerosis.

This clonotype occurred many times. The rearrangement joins TRBV20-1 to TRBJ2-7, with D maybe TRBD2 (5 bases). The CDR3 sequence is 13 residues long. V was clipped by 1 base and J by 4 bases, with 11 bases between them. CDR1 DFQATT and CDR2 SNEGSKA come from the germline V gene (reference sequence). CDR3 residues: CSARGGSEYEQYF. The CDR3, as DNA: TGCAGTGCTAGAGGAGGGAGTGAGTACGAGCAGTACTTC.

This clonotype appeared many times. This rearrangement joins TRBV4-3 to TRBJ2-5; D may be TRBD1 or TRBD2 (5 bases each). Trimming removed 3 bases from V and 5 bases from J, with 10 bases in between. The CDR3 is made up of 13 amino acids. The germline V gene encodes CDR1 LGHNA and CDR2 YSLEER. CDR3 in amino acids: CASSQDTGETQYF. DNA of the CDR3: TGCGCCAGCAGCCAGGACACGGGGGAGACCCAGTACTTC.